This TCR beta chain was observed in a study of cytomegalovirus exposure and HLA in healthy donors. Whole-study results and caveats: CMV serostatus alone was available as immune exposure information. The study assumed roughly uniform donor sequencing depth for presence/absence analyses. Owing to their indistinguishability, certain V segments, notably TRBV6-2 and TRBV6-3, were excluded.

The CDR3 is made up of 14 amino acids. CDR1 is SGHRS, CDR2 YFSETQ, per germline. With 3 bases clipped from V and 1 base from J, the junction kept 3 bases outside the gene matches. On this clone itself: Its specificity is unknown.

The primer mix had 60 Vbeta and 13 Jbeta primers. Sequencing was performed with immunoSEQ multiplex PCR; in TCRdb, only in-frame clones are kept and a portion is missing. The sample holds about 170,000 clones, around 80% seen once. The rearrangement links TRBV5-1 to TRBJ1-1; 7 positions match TRBD1. This TCR was recovered from a woman aged 45-65 years in good health and CMV-seropositive. The sequenced material came from PBMCs. DNA for the CDR3: TGCGCCAGCAGCTCGACAGGGTCGAACACTGAAGCTTTCTTT. The encoded protein is CASSSTGSNTEAFF.